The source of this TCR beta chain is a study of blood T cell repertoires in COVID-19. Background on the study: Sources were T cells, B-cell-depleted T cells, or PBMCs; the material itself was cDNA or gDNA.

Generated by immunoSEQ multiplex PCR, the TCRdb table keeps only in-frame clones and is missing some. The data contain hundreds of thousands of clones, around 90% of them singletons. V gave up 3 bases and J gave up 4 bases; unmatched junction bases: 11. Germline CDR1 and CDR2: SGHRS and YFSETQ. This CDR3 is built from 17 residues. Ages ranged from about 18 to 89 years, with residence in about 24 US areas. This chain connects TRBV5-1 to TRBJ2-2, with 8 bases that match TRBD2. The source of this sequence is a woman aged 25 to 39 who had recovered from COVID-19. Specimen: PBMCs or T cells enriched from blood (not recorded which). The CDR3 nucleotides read TGCGCCAGCAGCTCTTCCCAAGCGGGAGTGCGCACCGGGGAGCTGTTTTTT. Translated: CASSSSQAGVRTGELFF.